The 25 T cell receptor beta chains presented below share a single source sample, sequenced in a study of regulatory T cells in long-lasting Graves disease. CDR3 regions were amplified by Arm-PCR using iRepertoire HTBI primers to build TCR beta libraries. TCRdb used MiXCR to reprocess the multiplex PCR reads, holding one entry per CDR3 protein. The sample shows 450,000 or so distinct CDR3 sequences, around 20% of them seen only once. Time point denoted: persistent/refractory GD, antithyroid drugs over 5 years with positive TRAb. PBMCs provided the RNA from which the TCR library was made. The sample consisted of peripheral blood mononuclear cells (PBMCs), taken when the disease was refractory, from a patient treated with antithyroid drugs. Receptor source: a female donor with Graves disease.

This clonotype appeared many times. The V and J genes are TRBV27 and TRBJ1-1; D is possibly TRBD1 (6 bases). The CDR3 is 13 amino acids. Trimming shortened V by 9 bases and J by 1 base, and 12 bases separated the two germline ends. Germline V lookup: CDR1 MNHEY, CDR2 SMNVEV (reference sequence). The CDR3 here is CASGQRTNTEAFF. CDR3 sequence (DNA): TGTGCCAGTGGACAGAGGACGAACACTGAAGCTTTCTTT.

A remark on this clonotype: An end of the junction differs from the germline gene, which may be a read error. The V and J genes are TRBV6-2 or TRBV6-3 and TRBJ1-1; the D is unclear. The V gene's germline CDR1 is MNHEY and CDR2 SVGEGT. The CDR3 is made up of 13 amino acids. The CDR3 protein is CASTYIVGTEAFF. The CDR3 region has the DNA TGTGCCAGCACTTACATTGTGGGCACTGAAGCTTTCTTT.

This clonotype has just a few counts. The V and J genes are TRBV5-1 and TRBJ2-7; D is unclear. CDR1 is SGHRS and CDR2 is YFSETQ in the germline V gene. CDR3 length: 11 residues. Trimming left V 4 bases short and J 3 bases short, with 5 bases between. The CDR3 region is CASSINYEQYF. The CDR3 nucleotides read TGCGCCAGCAGCATAAACTACGAGCAGTACTTC.

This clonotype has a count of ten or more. The CDR3 is CASSPGLAETAEQYF. CDR3 DNA: TGTGCCAGCAGCCCGGGACTAGCGGAGACAGCCGAGCAGTACTTC. The chain recombines TRBV3-1 with TRBJ2-7; 11 bases line up with TRBD2. Per the germline V gene, CDR1 is LGHDT and CDR2 is YNNKEL (reference sequence). Trimming at V came to 4 bases and at J to 6 bases, leaving 8 bases not matched to a gene. The CDR3 contains 15 residues.

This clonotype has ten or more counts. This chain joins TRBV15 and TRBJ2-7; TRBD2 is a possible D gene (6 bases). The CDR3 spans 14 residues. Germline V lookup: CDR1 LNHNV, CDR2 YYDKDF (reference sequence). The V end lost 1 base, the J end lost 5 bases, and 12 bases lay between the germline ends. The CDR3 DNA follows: TGTGCCACCAGCAGAGCGGGAGAGACCAACGAGCAGTACTTC. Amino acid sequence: CATSRAGETNEQYF.

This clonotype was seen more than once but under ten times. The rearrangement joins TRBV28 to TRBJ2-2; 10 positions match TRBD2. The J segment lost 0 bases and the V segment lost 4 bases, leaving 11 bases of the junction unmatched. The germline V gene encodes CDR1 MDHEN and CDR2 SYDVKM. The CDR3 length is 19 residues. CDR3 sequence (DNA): TGTGCCAGCAGTTATTCCGGGACTAGCGTAATCGCGAACACCGGGGAGCTGTTTTTT. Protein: CASSYSGTSVIANTGELFF.

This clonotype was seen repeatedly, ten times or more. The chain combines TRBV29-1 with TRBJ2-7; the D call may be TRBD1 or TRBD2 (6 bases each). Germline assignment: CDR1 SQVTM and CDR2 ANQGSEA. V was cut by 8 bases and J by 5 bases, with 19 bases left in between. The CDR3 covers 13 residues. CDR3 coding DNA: TGCAGCTTTACGAGGGGGGAAATCGACGAGCAGTACTTC. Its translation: CSFTRGEIDEQYF.

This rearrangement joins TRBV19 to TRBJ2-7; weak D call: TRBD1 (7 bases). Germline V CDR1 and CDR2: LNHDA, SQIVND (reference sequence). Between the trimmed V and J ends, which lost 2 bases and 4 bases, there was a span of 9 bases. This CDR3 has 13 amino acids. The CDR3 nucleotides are TGTGCCAGTAGTATACAGGGGGGATACGAGCAGTACTTC. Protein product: CASSIQGGYEQYF.

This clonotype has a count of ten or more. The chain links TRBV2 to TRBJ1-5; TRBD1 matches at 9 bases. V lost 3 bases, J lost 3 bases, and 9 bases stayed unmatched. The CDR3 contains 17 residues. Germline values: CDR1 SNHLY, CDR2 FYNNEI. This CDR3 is CASSESGQGRFNQPQHF. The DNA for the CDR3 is TGTGCCAGCAGTGAGTCGGGACAGGGAAGGTTCAATCAGCCCCAGCATTTT.

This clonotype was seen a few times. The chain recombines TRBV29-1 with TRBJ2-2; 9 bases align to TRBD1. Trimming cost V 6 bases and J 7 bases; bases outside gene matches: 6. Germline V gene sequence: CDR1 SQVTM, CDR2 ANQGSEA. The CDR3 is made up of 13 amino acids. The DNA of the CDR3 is TGCAGCGTAAAACAGGGGGCGGACGGGGAGCTGTTTTTT. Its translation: CSVKQGADGELFF.

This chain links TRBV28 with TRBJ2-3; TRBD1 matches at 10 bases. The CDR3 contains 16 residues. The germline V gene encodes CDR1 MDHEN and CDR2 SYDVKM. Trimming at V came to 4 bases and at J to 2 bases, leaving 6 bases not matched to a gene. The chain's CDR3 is CASSSAGTGDTDTQYF. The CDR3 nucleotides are TGTGCCAGCAGTTCCGCCGGGACAGGGGACACAGATACGCAGTATTTT.

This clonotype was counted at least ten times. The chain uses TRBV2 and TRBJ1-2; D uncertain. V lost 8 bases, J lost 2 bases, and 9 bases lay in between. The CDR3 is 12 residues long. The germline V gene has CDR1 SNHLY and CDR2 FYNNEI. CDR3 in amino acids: CASAIRNYGYTF. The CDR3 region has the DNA TGTGCCAGCGCTATCAGGAACTATGGCTACACCTTC.

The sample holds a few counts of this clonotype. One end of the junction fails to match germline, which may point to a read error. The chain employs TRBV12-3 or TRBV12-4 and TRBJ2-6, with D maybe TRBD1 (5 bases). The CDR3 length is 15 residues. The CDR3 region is CASSITTSGANVLAF. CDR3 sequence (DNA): TGTGCCAGCAGTATAACTACCTCTGGGGCCAACGTCCTGGCTTTC.

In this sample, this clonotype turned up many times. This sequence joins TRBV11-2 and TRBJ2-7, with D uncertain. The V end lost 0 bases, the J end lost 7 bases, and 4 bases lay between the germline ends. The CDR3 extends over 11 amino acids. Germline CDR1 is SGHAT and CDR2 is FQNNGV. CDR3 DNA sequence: TGTGCCAGCAGCTTAGATGGTGAGCAGTACTTC. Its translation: CASSLDGEQYF. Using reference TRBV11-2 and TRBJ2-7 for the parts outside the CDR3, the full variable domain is EAGVAQSPRYKIIEKRQSVAFWCNPISGHATLYWYQQILGQGPKLLIQFQNNGVVDDSQLPKDRFSAERLKGVDSTLKIQPAKLEDSAVYLCASSLDGEQYFGPGTRLTVT.

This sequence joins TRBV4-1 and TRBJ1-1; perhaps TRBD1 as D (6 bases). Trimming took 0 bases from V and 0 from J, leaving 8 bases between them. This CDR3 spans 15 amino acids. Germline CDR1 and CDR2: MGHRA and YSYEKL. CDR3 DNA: TGCGCCAGCAGCCAAGAGACAGGTGTGAACACTGAAGCTTTCTTT. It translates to CASSQETGVNTEAFF.

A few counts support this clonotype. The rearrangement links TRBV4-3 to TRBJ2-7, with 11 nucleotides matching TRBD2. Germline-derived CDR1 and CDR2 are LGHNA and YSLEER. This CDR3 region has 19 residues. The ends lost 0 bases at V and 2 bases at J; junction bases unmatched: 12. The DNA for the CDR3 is TGCGCCAGCAGCCAAGATTACGGGCGACTAGCGGGAAGGGCCTACGAGCAGTACTTC. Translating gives CASSQDYGRLAGRAYEQYF.

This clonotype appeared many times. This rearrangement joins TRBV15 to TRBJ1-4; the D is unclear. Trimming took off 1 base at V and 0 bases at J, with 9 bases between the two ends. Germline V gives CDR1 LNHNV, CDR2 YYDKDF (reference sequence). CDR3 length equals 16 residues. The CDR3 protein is CATSRGVDPTNEKLFF. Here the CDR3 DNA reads TGTGCCACCAGCAGAGGGGTAGACCCAACTAATGAAAAACTGTTTTTT. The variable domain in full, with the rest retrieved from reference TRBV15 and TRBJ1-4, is DAMVIQNPRYQVTQFGKPVTLSCSQTLNHNVMYWYQQKSSQAPKLLFHYYDKDFNNEADTPDNFQSRRPNTSFCFLDIRSPGLGDTAMYLCATSRGVDPTNEKLFFGSGTQLSVL.

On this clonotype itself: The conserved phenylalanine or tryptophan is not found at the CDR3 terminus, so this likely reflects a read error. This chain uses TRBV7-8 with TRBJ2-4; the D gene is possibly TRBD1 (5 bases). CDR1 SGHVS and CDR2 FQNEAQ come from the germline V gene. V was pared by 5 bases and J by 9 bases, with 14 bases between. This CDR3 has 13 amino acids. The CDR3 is CASSPVRVGIQYL. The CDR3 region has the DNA TGTGCCAGCAGCCCCGTCAGGGTTGGCATTCAGTACCTC.

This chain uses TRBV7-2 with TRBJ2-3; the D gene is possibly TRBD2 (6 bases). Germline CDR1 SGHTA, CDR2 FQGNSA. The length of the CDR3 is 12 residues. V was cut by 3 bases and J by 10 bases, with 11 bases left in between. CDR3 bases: TGTGCCAGCAGCTTGCCCGGGACTCCGCAGTATTTT. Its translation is CASSLPGTPQYF.

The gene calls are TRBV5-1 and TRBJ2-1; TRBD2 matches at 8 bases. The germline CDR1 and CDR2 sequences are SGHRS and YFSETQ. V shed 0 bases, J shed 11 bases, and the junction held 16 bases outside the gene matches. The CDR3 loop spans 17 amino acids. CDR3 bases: TGCGCCAGCAGCTTGGGACAAGCGGGAGCGGCCCTCAGGAAGCAGTTCTTC. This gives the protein CASSLGQAGAALRKQFF.

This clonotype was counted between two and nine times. CDR3: CASSDWTGNTGELFF. The CDR3 DNA follows: TGTGCCAGCAGCGATTGGACAGGGAACACCGGGGAGCTGTTTTTT. This chain links TRBV3-1 with TRBJ2-2, with TRBD1 identical over 7 bases. The V segment lost 5 bases and the J segment 1 base; nucleotides outside the gene matches: 4. The CDR3 is 15 amino acids. CDR1 is LGHDT, CDR2 YNNKEL, per germline (reference sequence).

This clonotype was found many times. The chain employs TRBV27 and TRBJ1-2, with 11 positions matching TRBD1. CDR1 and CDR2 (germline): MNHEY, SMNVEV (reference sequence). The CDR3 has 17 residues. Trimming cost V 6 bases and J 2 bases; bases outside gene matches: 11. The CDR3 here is CASSPFIGQGANYGYTF. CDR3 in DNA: TGTGCCAGCAGCCCCTTCATCGGACAGGGGGCGAACTATGGCTACACCTTC.

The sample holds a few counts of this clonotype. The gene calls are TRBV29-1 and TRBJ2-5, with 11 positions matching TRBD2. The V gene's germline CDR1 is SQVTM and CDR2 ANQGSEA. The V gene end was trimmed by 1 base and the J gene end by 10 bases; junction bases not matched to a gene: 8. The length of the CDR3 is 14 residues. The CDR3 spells CSVEVSGRAAIQYF. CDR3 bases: TGCAGCGTTGAAGTTAGCGGGAGGGCGGCGATCCAGTACTTC.

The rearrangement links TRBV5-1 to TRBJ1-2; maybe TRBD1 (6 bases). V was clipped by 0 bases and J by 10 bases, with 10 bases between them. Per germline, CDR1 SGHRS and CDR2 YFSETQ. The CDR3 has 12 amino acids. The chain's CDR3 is CASSLGQGFYTF. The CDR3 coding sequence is TGCGCCAGCAGCTTGGGGCAGGGGTTCTACACCTTC.

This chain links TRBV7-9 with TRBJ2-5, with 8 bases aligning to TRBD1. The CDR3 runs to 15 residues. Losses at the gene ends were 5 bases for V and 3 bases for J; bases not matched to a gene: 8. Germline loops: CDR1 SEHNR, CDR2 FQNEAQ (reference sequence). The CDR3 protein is CASSNTDRGEETQYF. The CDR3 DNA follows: TGTGCCAGCAGCAACACAGACAGGGGCGAAGAGACCCAGTACTTC.